Here is one TCR beta chain with its context. These data are taken from a study of blood T cells in healthy people across ages. Using a J-beta primer mix together with a sample-barcoded 5' primer, a second PCR was run for roughly 7 to 12 cycles. MiXCR, applied by TCRdb to the 5' RACE reads, yields one record per CDR3 protein. The table shows over 600,000 distinct CDR3 sequences, with around 50% occurring only once. This CDR3 is 18 amino acids long. The junction had 4 bases not matched to a gene; V was cut back by 0 bases and J by 0 bases. Germline V gives CDR1 MGHRA, CDR2 YSYEKL. This chain links TRBV4-1 with TRBJ2-3, with TRBD2 matching 12 bases. The sample was blood. The sequence derives from an elderly man in good health. In nucleotides, the CDR3 is TGCGCCAGCAGCCAAGAGCAGACTAGCGGGGGTAGCACAGATACGCAGTATTTT. Protein: CASSQEQTSGGSTDTQYF.